The subject of this entry is one T cell receptor beta chain. The data originate from a study of cytomegalovirus exposure and HLA in healthy donors. CDR3 length equals 15 residues. Per the germline V gene, CDR1 is SGHRS and CDR2 is YFSETQ. V gave up 5 bases and J gave up 3 bases, with 14 bases separating them. PCR amplification relied on 60 Vbeta primers (plus 13 Jbeta primers). The protocol was immunoSEQ multiplex PCR, while the TCRdb copy is restricted to in-frame clones and leaves out a portion. The sample holds approximately 100,000 clones; around 75% are singletons and the top ten take approximately 2.4%.

The sequenced sample consisted of PBMCs. V gene TRBV5-1 combines with J gene TRBJ1-4; weak D call: TRBD1 (5 bases). This sequence originates from a man aged 40-50 years in good health and CMV-seronegative. The CDR3 DNA sequence: TGCGCCAGCAGACACGGGGGGGAGGCTAATGAAAAACTGTTTTTT. Translated: CASRHGGEANEKLFF.